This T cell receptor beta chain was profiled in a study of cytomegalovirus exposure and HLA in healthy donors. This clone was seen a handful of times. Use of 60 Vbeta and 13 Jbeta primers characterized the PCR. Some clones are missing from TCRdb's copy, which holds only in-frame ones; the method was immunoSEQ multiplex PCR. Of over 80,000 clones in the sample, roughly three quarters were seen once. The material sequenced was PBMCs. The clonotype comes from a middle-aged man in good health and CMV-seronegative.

As DNA, the CDR3 is TGTGCCAGCAGTGACCGACTAGCGGGGGGCAATGAGCAGTTCTTC. This translates into CASSDRLAGGNEQFF. The rearrangement joins TRBV6-4 to TRBJ2-1; the match to TRBD2 covers 13 bases. With V trimmed by 2 bases and J by 6 bases, 1 base remained unmatched. Per germline, CDR1 MRHNA and CDR2 SNTAGT. CDR3 length equals 15 residues.